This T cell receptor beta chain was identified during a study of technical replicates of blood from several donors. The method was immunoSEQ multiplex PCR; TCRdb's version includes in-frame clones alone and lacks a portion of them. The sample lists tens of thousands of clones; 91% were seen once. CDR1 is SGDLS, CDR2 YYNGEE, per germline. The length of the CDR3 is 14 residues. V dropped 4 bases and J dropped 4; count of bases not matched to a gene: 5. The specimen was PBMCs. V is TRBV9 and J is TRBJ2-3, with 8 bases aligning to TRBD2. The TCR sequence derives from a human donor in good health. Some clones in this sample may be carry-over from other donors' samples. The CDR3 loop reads CASSSRTSPDTQYF. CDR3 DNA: TGTGCCAGCAGCAGTCGGACTAGCCCAGATACGCAGTATTTT.